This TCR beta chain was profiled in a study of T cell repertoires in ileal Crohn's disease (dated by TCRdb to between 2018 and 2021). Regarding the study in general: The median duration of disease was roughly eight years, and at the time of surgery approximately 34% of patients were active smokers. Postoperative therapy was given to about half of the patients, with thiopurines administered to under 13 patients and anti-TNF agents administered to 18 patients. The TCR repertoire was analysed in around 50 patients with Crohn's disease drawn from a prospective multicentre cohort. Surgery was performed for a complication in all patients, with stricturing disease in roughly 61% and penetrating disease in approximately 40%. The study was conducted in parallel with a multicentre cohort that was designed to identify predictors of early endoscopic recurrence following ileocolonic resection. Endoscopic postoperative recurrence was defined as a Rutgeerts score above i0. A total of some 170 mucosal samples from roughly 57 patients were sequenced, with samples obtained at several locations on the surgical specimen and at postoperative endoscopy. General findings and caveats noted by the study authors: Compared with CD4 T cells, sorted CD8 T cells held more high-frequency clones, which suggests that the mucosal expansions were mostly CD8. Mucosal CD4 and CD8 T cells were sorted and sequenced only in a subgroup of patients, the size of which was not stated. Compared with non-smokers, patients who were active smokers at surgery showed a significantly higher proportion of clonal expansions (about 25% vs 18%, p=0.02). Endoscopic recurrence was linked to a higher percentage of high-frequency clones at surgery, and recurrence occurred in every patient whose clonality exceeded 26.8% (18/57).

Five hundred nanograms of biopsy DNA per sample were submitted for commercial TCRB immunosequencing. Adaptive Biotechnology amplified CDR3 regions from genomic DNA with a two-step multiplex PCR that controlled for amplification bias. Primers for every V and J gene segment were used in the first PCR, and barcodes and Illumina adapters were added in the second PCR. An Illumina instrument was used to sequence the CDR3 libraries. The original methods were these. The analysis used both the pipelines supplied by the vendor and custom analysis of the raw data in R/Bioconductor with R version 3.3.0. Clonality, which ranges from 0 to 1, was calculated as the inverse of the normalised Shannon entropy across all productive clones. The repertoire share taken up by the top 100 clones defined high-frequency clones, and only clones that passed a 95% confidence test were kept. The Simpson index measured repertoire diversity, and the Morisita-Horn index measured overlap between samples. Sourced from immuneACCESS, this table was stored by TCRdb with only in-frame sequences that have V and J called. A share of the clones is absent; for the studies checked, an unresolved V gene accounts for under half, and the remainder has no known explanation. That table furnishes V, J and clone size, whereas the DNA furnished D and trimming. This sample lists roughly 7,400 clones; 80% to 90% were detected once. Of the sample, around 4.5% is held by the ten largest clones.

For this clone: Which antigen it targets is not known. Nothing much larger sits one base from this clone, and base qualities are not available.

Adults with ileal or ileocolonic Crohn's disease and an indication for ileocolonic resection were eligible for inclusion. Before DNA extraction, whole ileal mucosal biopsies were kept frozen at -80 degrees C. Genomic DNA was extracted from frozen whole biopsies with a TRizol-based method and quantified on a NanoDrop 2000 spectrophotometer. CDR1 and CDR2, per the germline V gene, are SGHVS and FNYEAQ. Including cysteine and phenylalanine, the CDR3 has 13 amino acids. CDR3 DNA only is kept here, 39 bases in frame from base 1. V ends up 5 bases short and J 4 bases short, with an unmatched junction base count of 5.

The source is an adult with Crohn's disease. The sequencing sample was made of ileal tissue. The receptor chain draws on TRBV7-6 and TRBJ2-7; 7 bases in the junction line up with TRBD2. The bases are TGTGCCAGCAGCAAGCGGGGACTTTACGAGCAGTACTTC. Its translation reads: CASSKRGLYEQYF.